This T cell receptor beta chain was identified during a study of cytomegalovirus exposure and HLA in healthy donors. Study-level information: Early released data had 80 million or so unique TCRs, all coming from HLA-typed donors.

Both 60 Vbeta primers and 13 Jbeta primers went into the PCR. Generated by immunoSEQ multiplex PCR, the TCRdb table keeps only in-frame clones and is missing some. The table lists approximately 130,000 clones, over 75% of them singletons, with under 1.5% in the top ten. Those who donated were healthy bone marrow donors. Germline V gives CDR1 SNHLY, CDR2 FYNNEI. V gave up 4 bases and J gave up 2 bases; unmatched junction bases: 11. This CDR3 region has 17 residues. Sequencing used PBMCs. V is TRBV2 and J is TRBJ1-3; 7 nucleotides align to TRBD1. The TCR was taken from a man in his fifties in good health and CMV-seronegative. The CDR3 bases are TGTGCCAGCAGTGGAGTATACGGACAGGAAACTGGAAACACCATATATTTT. It encodes CASSGVYGQETGNTIYF. Using reference TRBV2 and TRBJ1-3 for the parts outside the CDR3, the full variable domain is EPEVTQTPSHQVTQMGQEVILRCVPISNHLYFYWYRQILGQKVEFLVSFYNNEISEKSEIFDDQFSVERPDGSNFTLKIRSTKLEDSAMYFCASSGVYGQETGNTIYFGEGSWLTVV.